This T cell receptor beta chain was sequenced for a study of T cells in Graves' hyperthyroidism and ophthalmopathy. About the research overall: Peripheral blood was collected at initial diagnosis, before any treatment. Study-wide findings and caveats: Most thyroid clonotypes that were expanded above 0.001 also turned up in blood.

CDR1 is SGHVS, CDR2 FQNEAQ, per germline. The ends were cut back, 1 base at V and 0 bases at J, with 13 bases in the middle. The CDR3 is 16 amino acids. From RNA transcripts, TCR beta CDR3 regions were amplified. An initial round of RT-PCR targeting the TCR CDR3 relied on the HTBI primer set. TCRdb re-analysed the multiplex PCR reads in MiXCR, keeping a single row per CDR3 protein. The profile shows about 610,000 distinct CDR3 sequences, about 14% of them singletons. This clonotype was detected a few times. Its antigen remains unknown. This TCR was sampled from a woman aged 40 to 50 with Graves' ophthalmopathy. Material: blood. The V and J genes are TRBV7-8 and TRBJ2-7; tentative D call: TRBD1 (5 bases). This CDR3 reads CASSLVSGQGSYEQYF. As DNA, the CDR3 is TGTGCCAGCAGCTTAGTTTCCGGCCAGGGCTCCTACGAGCAGTACTTC.